This T cell receptor (beta chain) was sequenced for a study of shared T cell receptors in the human thymus. CDR3 length equals 14 residues. The J segment lost 6 bases and the V segment lost 0 bases, leaving 1 base of the junction unmatched. Germline CDR1 MNHEY, CDR2 SMNVEV (reference sequence). Sequenced by immunoSEQ multiplex PCR; TCRdb stores in-frame clones only, minus some. Of roughly 500,000 clones detected, roughly 74% appear once; the ten largest clones hold 0.013%. These same data were also listed under a study on human thymus T cells. This second report adds: Finnish infants who were healthy and having corrective surgery for congenital heart defects made up the donors. The thymus tissue came from resections taken during corrective heart surgery. Thymic and blood repertoires appeared to carry a bias in their V and J gene usage. Related research described strongly overlapping thymic repertoires in unrelated people.

The chain couples TRBV27 to TRBJ2-4; TRBD2 agrees at 8 bases. The sample was thymocytes. This TCR derives from a boy under two years old with a congenital heart defect. The CDR3 is CASSLSREVNIQYF. The CDR3 coding sequence is TGTGCCAGCAGTTTATCGCGGGAGGTAAACATTCAGTACTTC.